The entry below gives a single T cell receptor beta chain sequence along with its context. The antigen remains undetermined. In germline, CDR1 is LGHDT, CDR2 YNNKEL (reference sequence). V was trimmed by 0 bases and J by 6 bases, leaving 13 bases between them. The CDR3 contains 15 residues. The entry originates in a study of Ad26.COV2.S vaccination and SARS-CoV-2 variants. Background on the study: A COV1001 Ad26.COV2.S trial-arm participant provided the sample.

TCRdb's table, derived via immunoSEQ multiplex PCR, lists solely in-frame clones and lacks some. The sample lists about 320,000 clones; 85% to 90% were seen once. Indicated treatment: approximately 18 received Ad26.COV2.S at low or high dose, single or two shots; about five received placebo; per-sample allocation not given. Sampling occurred on day 63 after the first vaccine or placebo injection. An Ad26 vector that expressed Wuhan-strain SARS-CoV-2 spike constituted the vaccine. Findings of the study overall: Vaccine recipients posted higher spike-specific TCR breadth than their placebo counterparts.

Sequencing was performed on peripheral blood, taken in a trial of Ad26.COV2.S vaccine versus placebo. This TCR was sampled from a person aged 18-60 years who received the Ad26.COV2.S COVID-19 vaccine or a placebo. The chain has TRBV3-1 (or the pseudogene TRBV3-2) and TRBJ2-3, with D possibly TRBD1 on 5 matching bases. CDR3 amino acids: CASSQDWGQPDTQYF. CDR3 sequence (DNA): TGTGCCAGCAGCCAAGATTGGGGCCAGCCCGATACGCAGTATTTT.